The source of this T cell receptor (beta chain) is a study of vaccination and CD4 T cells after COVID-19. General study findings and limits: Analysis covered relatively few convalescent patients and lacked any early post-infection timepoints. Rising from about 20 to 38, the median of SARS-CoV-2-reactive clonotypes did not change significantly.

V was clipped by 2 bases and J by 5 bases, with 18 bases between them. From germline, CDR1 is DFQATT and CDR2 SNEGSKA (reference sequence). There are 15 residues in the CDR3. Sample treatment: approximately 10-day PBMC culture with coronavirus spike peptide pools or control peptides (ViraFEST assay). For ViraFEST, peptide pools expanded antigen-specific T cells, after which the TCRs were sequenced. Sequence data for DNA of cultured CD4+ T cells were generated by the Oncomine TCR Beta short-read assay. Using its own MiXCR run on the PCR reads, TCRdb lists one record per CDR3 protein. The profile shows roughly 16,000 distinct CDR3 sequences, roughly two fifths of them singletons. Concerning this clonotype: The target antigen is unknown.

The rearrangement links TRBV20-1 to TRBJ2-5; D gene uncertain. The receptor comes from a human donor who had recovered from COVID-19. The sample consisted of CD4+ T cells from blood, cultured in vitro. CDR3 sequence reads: CSARFQNVGWETQYF. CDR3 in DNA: TGCAGTGCTAGATTTCAAAATGTCGGCTGGGAGACCCAGTACTTC.